Listed here is a single T cell receptor beta chain. Its antigen is still unknown. The input lacks base qualities; no much larger clone sits a single base away. This sample is part of a study of blood T cell repertoires in COVID-19 (dated by TCRdb to between 2020 and 2021). Concerning the study at large: The collaborator samples originated in the United States, Italy and Spain and spanned the acute and convalescent phases of COVID-19. The material from the prospective study consisted of cDNA or gDNA derived from T cells, B-cell-depleted T cells, or PBMCs. Subjects who had been exposed to COVID-19, were actively infected with it, or had recovered from it provided the deeply sampled blood TCRbeta repertoires that made up the dataset. A freely available public database, intended as a resource for researchers studying the immune response to SARS-CoV-2, is where the repertoires were released. Samples came from the ongoing ImmuneRACE study (first 160 participants) plus 1,254 subjects from 6 global collaborators. Nearly every sample came with metadata listing a de-identified subject ID, COVID-19 status, age in years and sex. Where available, HLA class I and class II types were obtained from metadata supplied by the sample provider rather than from assay-based typing. Beyond this particular receptor, the publication reports: The quantity of clinical and demographic metadata differed by source and by participant and was supplied without curation.

One collaborating source in Seattle enrolled patients during active infection and followed them longitudinally through the course of disease. Each collaborating institution followed its own protocols to collect whole blood in K2EDTA tubes. Collaborator samples were shipped for TCRbeta analysis as frozen whole blood, isolated PBMCs, or DNA extracted from either sample type. The immunoSEQ Assay, a bias-controlled multiplex PCR, was used to amplify TCRbeta CDR3 regions from genomic DNA. On the authors' methods: The number of nucleated cells in each sample was estimated from the amplification of reference gene primers within the assay. To quantify the absolute abundance of each unique TCRbeta CDR3 rearrangement, sequence reads were collapsed and filtered. For each sample, productive Simpson clonality was calculated as the square root of Simpson's diversity index across productive rearrangements. TCRdb took over this immuneACCESS table, retaining in-frame rearrangements with V and J assigned. Such tables are incomplete; in checked studies, under half of the missing clones stem from an unresolved V gene, and the remainder is unexplained. D and trimming come from the DNA, and the V and J calls and clone size come from that table. Within this sample are some 260,000 clones, with approximately 90% of them counted one time only. The top ten clones comprise around 6.3% of the sample.

Counted from cysteine to phenylalanine, this CDR3 has 15 amino acids. This entry keeps only the CDR3 DNA: 45 bases, framed from base 1. Trimming takes 3 bases from V and 4 bases from J, and the germline ends sit 13 bases apart. CDR1 is given as SNHLY and CDR2 as FYNNEI, both from the germline V gene. In this chain, TRBV2 is recombined with TRBJ1-5; TRBD1 is possibly the D segment (5 matching bases). The clonotype was recovered from a woman in her thirties with COVID-19, enrolled during active disease. Sequences were obtained from peripheral blood. The encoded CDR3 is CASSEVAGGNQPQHF. In nucleotides, the sequence is TGTGCCAGCAGTGAGGTAGCCGGGGGGAATCAGCCCCAGCATTTT.